These T cell receptor beta chains were read from a single sample in a study of memory CD4+ T cells and cytomegalovirus serostatus. Clones were sequenced by immunoSEQ multiplex PCR, and TCRdb holds only the in-frame ones, with some missing. The table includes 25,000 to 30,000 clones, around 75% detected once. Sequencing input: memory CD4+ T cells from blood. These TCRs come from an adult in good health and CMV-seronegative. Both conserved end residues are part of each CDR3. D genes are given only for firm matches. A row's size may be missing; if present it is once, few, many or a size class.

D gene: -
J gene: TRBJ2-3
V gene: TRBV21-1
clone size: few
CDR3 DNA: -
CDR3 protein: CASISKWARGTDTQYF

D gene: -
J gene: TRBJ2-1
V gene: TRBV28
clone size: -
CDR3 DNA: TGTGCCAGCCTAAGCTCCTACAATGAGCAGTTCTTC
CDR3 protein: CASLSSYNEQFF

D gene: -
J gene: TRBJ2-5
V gene: TRBV29-1
clone size: -
CDR3 DNA: TGCAGCGCTGACACTCCATGGGTCGAGACCCAGTACTTC
CDR3 protein: CSADTPWVETQYF

D gene: TRBD1
J gene: TRBJ2-7
V gene: TRBV6-1
clone size: -
CDR3 DNA: TGTGCCAGCATCCGACAGGGGATCCCTTACGAGCAGTACTTC
CDR3 protein: CASIRQGIPYEQYF

D gene: -
J gene: TRBJ2-7
V gene: TRBV18
clone size: -
CDR3 DNA: TGTGCCAGCTCACCACCGAACTCCTACGAGCAGTACTTC
CDR3 protein: CASSPPNSYEQYF

D gene: -
J gene: TRBJ2-7
V gene: TRBV4-1
clone size: -
CDR3 DNA: TGCGCCAGCAGCCAAGATCTTAGGGCCTCCTCCTACGAGCAGTACTTC
CDR3 protein: CASSQDLRASSYEQYF

D gene: -
J gene: TRBJ1-1
V gene: TRBV19
clone size: few
CDR3 DNA: TGTGCCAGTAGAAACAGGGTAGGGACTGAAGCTTTCTTT
CDR3 protein: CASRNRVGTEAFF

D gene: -
J gene: TRBJ1-2
V gene: TRBV21-1
clone size: -
CDR3 DNA: TGTGCCAGCAGCTTACGGAGGATAGTTGGCTACACCTTC
CDR3 protein: CASSLRRIVGYTF

D gene: -
J gene: TRBJ2-2
V gene: TRBV4-3
clone size: -
CDR3 DNA: TGCGCCAGCAGCCAAGGTCAAGTATCGAACACCGGGGAGCTGTTTTTT
CDR3 protein: CASSQGQVSNTGELFF

D gene: TRBD2
J gene: TRBJ2-1
V gene: TRBV6-5
clone size: -
CDR3 DNA: TGTGCCAGCAGTTCCGGGACTATGCTAAATAATGAGCAGTTCTTC
CDR3 protein: CASSSGTMLNNEQFF

D gene: TRBD1
J gene: TRBJ1-1
V gene: TRBV9
clone size: once
CDR3 DNA: TGTGCCAGCAGCGTAGAGGGACAGAGAAAAGCTTTCTTT
CDR3 protein: CASSVEGQRKAFF

D gene: -
J gene: TRBJ1-2
V gene: TRBV23-1
clone size: -
CDR3 DNA: TGCGCCAGCAGCCAACCCCCGGGCAGGGAAGGCTACACCTTC
CDR3 protein: CASSQPPGREGYTF

D gene: -
J gene: TRBJ2-3
V gene: TRBV11-2
clone size: -
CDR3 DNA: TGTGCCAGCAGCTTGATCGGTGGGGGTGGCACAGATACGCAGTATTTT
CDR3 protein: CASSLIGGGGTDTQYF

D gene: TRBD1
J gene: TRBJ2-2
V gene: TRBV19
clone size: -
CDR3 DNA: TGTGCCAGTAGGACCCTCGGGACAGGGGGCGTGGGCGGGGAGCTGTTTTTT
CDR3 protein: CASRTLGTGGVGGELFF

D gene: TRBD2
J gene: TRBJ2-7
V gene: TRBV13
clone size: -
CDR3 DNA: TGTGCCAGCAGCTCTCGGACTAGCGGGTCCTACGAGCAGTACTTC
CDR3 protein: CASSSRTSGSYEQYF

D gene: -
J gene: TRBJ1-2
V gene: TRBV5-4
clone size: -
CDR3 DNA: TGTGCCAGCAGCTTAAACAGAATCTATGGCTACACCTTC
CDR3 protein: CASSLNRIYGYTF

D gene: -
J gene: TRBJ2-2
V gene: TRBV7-6
clone size: -
CDR3 DNA: TGTGCCAGCCGAACCAGTCCAGGGAACACCGGGGAGCTGTTTTTT
CDR3 protein: CASRTSPGNTGELFF

D gene: -
J gene: TRBJ1-5
V gene: TRBV4-1
clone size: few
CDR3 DNA: TGCGCCAGCAGCCAAGAAATTGTAGGAAGCAATCAGCCCCAGCATTTT
CDR3 protein: CASSQEIVGSNQPQHF

D gene: -
J gene: TRBJ1-5
V gene: TRBV19
clone size: few
CDR3 DNA: TGTGCCAGTAGTATTCAGATCAATCAGCCCCAGCATTTT
CDR3 protein: CASSIQINQPQHF

D gene: TRBD2
J gene: TRBJ2-5
V gene: TRBV2
clone size: -
CDR3 DNA: TGTGCCAGCAGGGGACTAGCGGAGTGGGAGACCCAGTACTTC
CDR3 protein: CASRGLAEWETQYF